What follows are 23 T cell receptor beta chains derived from one specimen sequenced in a study of CD8+ T cells in alopecia areata. Isolated RNA was reverse transcribed into cDNA used as the sequencing template. Assay used: immunoSEQ multiplex PCR; TCRdb lists only in-frame clones, some missing. The data contain about 160,000 clones, roughly two thirds of them singletons. Treatment: oral pan-JAK inhibitor, 5-10 mg twice daily. The input for sequencing was CD4+ T cells sorted from blood, taken at week 4, from a patient treated with tofacitinib. The receptors originated from a human donor with alopecia areata.

This sequence joins TRBV27 and TRBJ2-7; D gene uncertain. This CDR3 spans 13 amino acids. Germline lookup yields CDR1 MNHEY and CDR2 SMNVEV (reference sequence). The V and J ends lost 2 bases and 5 bases respectively, with 10 bases between them. The CDR3 bases are TGTGCCAGCAGTTTAATCCAAGGAGACGAGCAGTACTTC. Its protein product is CASSLIQGDEQYF.

In its sample, this clone was seen a few times. The chain recombines TRBV12-5 with TRBJ2-5; 9 bases match TRBD1. Germline V lookup: CDR1 LGHNT, CDR2 FRNRAP. Trimming at V came to 4 bases and at J to 4 bases, leaving 10 bases not matched to a gene. The CDR3 totals 16 residues. CDR3: CASGSPTGGSSETQYF. For the CDR3, the DNA is TGTGCTAGTGGTTCACCGACAGGGGGATCATCAGAGACCCAGTACTTC.

The genes are TRBV10-3 and TRBJ2-3; no clear D. The V gene's germline CDR1 is ENHRY and CDR2 SYGVKD. Trimming removed 5 bases at V and 0 bases at J, with 12 bases between. CDR3 length: 15 residues. As DNA, the CDR3 is TGTGCCATCAGTCCTTCTGTCGGAAGCACAGATACGCAGTATTTT. Protein product: CAISPSVGSTDTQYF.

This clone was counted once. The gene calls are TRBV30 and TRBJ2-3; a possible D gene is TRBD1 (6 bases). V was shortened by 3 bases and J by 8 bases, with 15 bases between the two germline ends. CDR1 and CDR2 (germline): GTSNPN, SVGIG (reference sequence). CDR3 length: 13 amino acids. CDR3 amino acids: CAWSVGQSGTQYF. As DNA, the CDR3 is TGTGCCTGGAGCGTTGGACAGTCCGGTACGCAGTATTTT.

This clone was seen a handful of times. The sample has other DNA sequences that encode this CDR3 too. The rearrangement uses TRBV27 and TRBJ2-7; TRBD1 matches 9 bases. Per the germline V gene, CDR1 is MNHEY and CDR2 is SMNVEV (reference sequence). This CDR3 comprises 13 residues. The V segment lost 6 bases and the J segment 3 bases; nucleotides outside the gene matches: 3. In DNA form, the CDR3 reads TGTGCCAGCAGGGGACAGGGTCTCTACGAGCAGTACTTC. Protein: CASRGQGLYEQYF.

This clone was seen a single time. This specimen includes other DNA sequences encoding the same CDR3. The chain employs TRBV30 and TRBJ1-6; weak D call: TRBD1 (5 bases). There are 13 residues in the CDR3. CDR1 and CDR2 from the germline V gene are GTSNPN and SVGIG (reference sequence). Trimming shortened V by 7 bases and J by 6 bases, and 13 bases separated the two germline ends. CDR3 nucleotides: TGTGCCTCCCTGACGGGGGGTAATTCACCCCTCCACTTT. Translated, it gives CASLTGGNSPLHF.

This clone was detected only a few times. This chain joins TRBV30 and TRBJ1-6; D may be TRBD1 (5 bases). The CDR3 loop spans 13 amino acids. Germline CDR1 reads GTSNPN; CDR2 reads SVGIG (reference sequence). The ends were cut back, 3 bases at V and 9 bases at J, with 12 bases in the middle. CDR3 protein: CAWSGSGASPLHF. The CDR3 nucleotides are TGTGCCTGGAGCGGCTCCGGGGCTTCACCCCTCCACTTT.

This clone appeared once. The chain is built from TRBV7-2 and TRBJ2-7; D call uncertain. The germline V gene has CDR1 SGHTA and CDR2 FQGNSA. Trimming removed 5 bases from V and 7 bases from J, with 15 bases in between. The CDR3 has 13 amino acids. CDR3 nucleotides: TGTGCCAGCAGCCCTGGGCCGGCGCGGGAGCAGTACTTC. It specifies CASSPGPAREQYF.

In its sample, this clone was seen once. This chain links TRBV29-1 with TRBJ2-1; D could derive from TRBD1 or TRBD2 (5 bases each). Trimming cost V 4 bases and J 7 bases, with 11 bases left between them. This CDR3 is 12 amino acids long. CDR1 and CDR2 from the germline V gene are SQVTM and ANQGSEA. The CDR3 here is CSVAGTANEQFF. In nucleotides, the CDR3 is TGCAGCGTTGCCGGGACGGCGAATGAGCAGTTCTTC.

This clone was seen more than once but under ten times. The chain carries TRBV7-2 and TRBJ2-1, with D unresolved. Deletions cut 6 bases from V and 4 bases from J, with 1 base between. This CDR3 is built from 10 residues. Germline lookup yields CDR1 SGHTA and CDR2 FQGNSA. For the CDR3, the DNA is TGTGCCAGCAGGTACAATGAGCAGTTCTTC. It specifies CASRYNEQFF.

The V gene is TRBV29-1, the J gene TRBJ1-5; 8 nucleotides match TRBD1. The CDR3 has 14 residues. V shed 6 bases, J shed 6 bases, and the junction held 10 bases outside the gene matches. Looked up from germline, CDR1 is SQVTM and CDR2 is ANQGSEA. The CDR3, as DNA: TGCAGCGTACGAGACAGGGGAAATGGTCAGCCCCAGCATTTT. Protein: CSVRDRGNGQPQHF.

This chain links TRBV29-1 with TRBJ2-2; 10 bases are a match to TRBD2. Germline-derived CDR1 and CDR2 are SQVTM and ANQGSEA. CDR3 size: 17 residues. V dropped 6 bases and J dropped 2; count of bases not matched to a gene: 12. CDR3 bases: TGCAGCGTGGCCCCCGGACTAGCGGCCTTAAACACCGGGGAGCTGTTTTTT. This sequence encodes CSVAPGLAALNTGELFF.

The chain recombines TRBV7-9 with TRBJ2-5, with a possible D match to TRBD2 (6 bases). Trimming removed 5 bases at V and 5 bases at J, with 9 bases between. Germline-derived CDR1 and CDR2 are SEHNR and FQNEAQ (reference sequence). The CDR3 length is 12 residues. CDR3 DNA sequence: TGTGCCAGCAGCCGAGGAGGGGAGACCCAGTACTTC. Translation gives CASSRGGETQYF.

The chain links TRBV30 to TRBJ1-1, with a tentative D call TRBD1 (6 bases). The CDR3 extends over 14 amino acids. The V end was cut by 3 bases, the J end by 0 bases, with 11 bases between. Germline V gene lookup returns CDR1 GTSNPN and CDR2 SVGIG (reference sequence). CDR3 sequence: CAWRRGAMNTEAFF. The DNA of the CDR3 is TGTGCCTGGAGGAGGGGGGCTATGAACACTGAAGCTTTCTTT.

This clone was seen only a few times. The genes are TRBV5-1 and TRBJ2-4; weak D call: TRBD2 (6 bases). Germline V lookup: CDR1 SGHRS, CDR2 YFSETQ. The CDR3 runs to 14 residues. V was cut by 4 bases and J by 7 bases, with 15 bases left in between. CDR3 in amino acids: CASSDGGVGNIQYF. CDR3 DNA: TGCGCCAGCAGCGATGGCGGGGTCGGGAACATTCAGTACTTC.

The genes are TRBV6-1 and TRBJ1-2; perhaps TRBD1 as D (5 bases). With 8 bases removed from V and 8 bases from J, the gap between germline ends came to 24 bases. The CDR3 has 15 amino acids. CDR1 and CDR2 (germline): MNHNS, SASEGT. The CDR3 region is CASYPNPGSEGGYTF. In nucleotides, the CDR3 is TGTGCCAGCTACCCAAATCCGGGTAGCGAGGGGGGCTACACCTTC.

This chain connects TRBV15 to TRBJ2-1, with TRBD2 matching 10 bases. The V gene's germline CDR1 is LNHNV and CDR2 YYDKDF (reference sequence). This CDR3 comprises 17 residues. With 0 bases clipped from V and 7 bases from J, the junction kept 9 bases outside the gene matches. As DNA, the CDR3 is TGTGCCACCAGCAGAGATTTGAGCGGGGGGGCCAGGAATGAGCAGTTCTTC. Its protein is CATSRDLSGGARNEQFF. The full variable domain, completed using reference TRBV15 and TRBJ2-1, is DAMVIQNPRYQVTQFGKPVTLSCSQTLNHNVMYWYQQKSSQAPKLLFHYYDKDFNNEADTPDNFQSRRPNTSFCFLDIRSPGLGDTAMYLCATSRDLSGGARNEQFFGPGTRLTVL.

The chain has TRBV5-1 and TRBJ2-3; possibly TRBD1 for D (5 bases). Germline loops: CDR1 SGHRS, CDR2 YFSETQ. Deletions cut 4 bases from V and 4 bases from J, with 22 bases between. This CDR3 comprises 17 residues. The CDR3: CASSQTPAGSAADTQYF. CDR3 nucleotides: TGCGCCAGCAGCCAAACCCCCGCAGGGTCAGCCGCAGATACGCAGTATTTT.

The V and J genes are TRBV5-1 and TRBJ2-6; perhaps TRBD2 as D (6 bases). Germline V CDR1 and CDR2: SGHRS, YFSETQ. The CDR3 runs to 18 residues. The V and J ends lost 1 base and 1 base respectively, with 15 bases between them. CDR3 bases: TGCGCCAGCAGCTTGACTGGGGGGTTCGGATCTGGGGCCAACGTCCTGACTTTC. This sequence encodes CASSLTGGFGSGANVLTF.

This clone occurred a few times. The rearrangement links TRBV5-6 to TRBJ1-6, with D perhaps TRBD1 (5 bases). The length of the CDR3 is 14 residues. CDR1 and CDR2 from the germline V gene are SGHDT and YYEEEE. The V and J ends lost 3 bases and 7 bases respectively, with 11 bases between them. The CDR3 spells CASSSRVKNSPLHF. For the CDR3, the DNA is TGTGCCAGCAGCTCCAGGGTTAAGAATTCACCCCTCCACTTT. Complete variable domain (other parts from reference TRBV5-6 and TRBJ1-6): DAGVTQSPTHLIKTRGQQVTLRCSPKSGHDTVSWYQQALGQGPQFIFQYYEEEERQRGNFPDRFSGHQFPNYSSELNVNALLLGDSALYLCASSSRVKNSPLHFGNGTRLTVT.

In its sample, this clone was seen many times. The chain carries TRBV11-2 and TRBJ2-5; 11 bases agree with TRBD2. The CDR3 extends over 13 amino acids. V shed 6 bases and J 3 bases; nucleotides not matched to a gene: 0. CDR1 is SGHAT, CDR2 FQNNGV, per germline. CDR3 region: CASRLAGEETQYF. DNA of the CDR3: TGTGCCAGCAGACTAGCGGGGGAAGAGACCCAGTACTTC.

This chain uses TRBV29-1 with TRBJ1-5, with 9 nucleotides matching TRBD1. The CDR3 is made up of 11 amino acids. With V trimmed by 7 bases and J by 7 bases, 2 bases remained unmatched. Germline assignment: CDR1 SQVTM and CDR2 ANQGSEA. CDR3 sequence: CSAGQGQPQHF. CDR3 nucleotide sequence: TGCAGCGCTGGACAGGGGCAGCCCCAGCATTTT.

The chain links TRBV9 to TRBJ2-1; 9 positions agree with TRBD2. From germline, CDR1 is SGDLS and CDR2 YYNGEE. After removal of 2 bases from V and 5 bases from J, the junction contained 5 bases not matched to a gene. The CDR3 consists of 15 residues. The CDR3 reads CASSVRGGLNNEQFF. DNA of the CDR3: TGTGCCAGCAGCGTGCGGGGGGGCCTCAACAATGAGCAGTTCTTC. Based on the CDR3 plus reference TRBV9 and TRBJ2-1, the full variable domain is DSGVTQTPKHLITATGQRVTLRCSPRSGDLSVYWYQQSLDQGLQFLIQYYNGEERAKGNILERFSAQQFPDLHSELNLSSLELGDSALYFCASSVRGGLNNEQFFGPGTRLTVL.